This T cell receptor (beta chain) was obtained from a study of neurological immune-mediated disorders (dated by TCRdb to between 2018 and 2020). Some background on the complete study: Among the approximately 34 multiple sclerosis patients, relapsing-remitting MS was present in 31 and secondary progressive MS was present in 3. Peripheral blood TCR-beta repertoires from patients with HTLV-I-associated myelopathy (HAM/TSP), patients with multiple sclerosis, and healthy controls were compared in the study using UMI-based sequencing. The approximately 110 TCR-beta libraries included longitudinal samples, technical triplicates and paired sorted CD4+ and CD8+ T-cell subsets alongside PBMC samples. Of the approximately 70 subjects in the cohort, about 14 were HAM/TSP patients, about 35 were multiple sclerosis patients, and about 20 were healthy controls.

Reading the germline V gene gives CDR1 SGHDN and CDR2 FVKESK. The CDR3 numbers 15 residues from cysteine through phenylalanine. The read is trimmed to its CDR3 DNA, 45 bases read in frame from base 1. The germline ends are 21 bases apart after V is trimmed by 5 bases and J by 10 bases. cDNA synthesis used template-switch 5'RACE with a primer carrying a 10-nucleotide random unique molecular identifier tagging each TCR transcript. Over 170 million TCR-beta sequences, covering 15-18 subjects, were produced in each sequencing run. The RNeasy kit was used to extract total RNA. TCR-beta VDJ regions were amplified with primers for the TCR constant region and the 5'RACE anchor, using the KAPA Real-time Library Amplification kit. Sample indexes and Illumina adaptors were added in a first PCR, and a second PCR then increased library yield. After Ampure bead purification, the TCR product of roughly 650 bp was size-selected on a 2% E-gel SizeSelection system. Before pooling, library quality was assessed on a Bioanalyzer, concentration was determined with Qubit, and library quantification was performed with the Kapa Library Quantification kit. Libraries were sequenced paired-end 2 x 150 bp on an Illumina HiSeq 2500. To increase sequence diversity, about 24-32% phiX was spiked into each library pool. Regarding the original processing steps: Quality-filtered reads were processed with the UMI-based MiGEC pipeline, which removed over 80% of raw TCR sequences during error correction. IMGT germline references were used for alignment of VDJ genes, and clonotypes were defined by a unique CDR3 amino acid sequence together with V-J genes. Clonal expansion, Shannon diversity and CDR3 relatedness (CalcPairwiseDistances, ClusterSamples) were evaluated with VDJtools, and phylogenetic trees were built with CLCbio workbench. Using coefficient-of-variation modelling across technical triplicates, the study counted a clone as expanded if it had at least 8 unique UMIs. TCRdb redid the processing of the public reads, applying fastp at Q25 and MiXCR, and retained in-frame beta chains. Entries that share a CDR3 protein sequence are merged under the most common genes and DNA. What appears here as the V and J calls and clone size reflects TCRdb's work, not the paper's. Counted in this sample were some 65,000 distinct CDR3 sequences; roughly 5% of them appeared once. 2.5% to 3% of the sample comes from the top ten.

General conclusions and limits of the study: No clinical or MRI features were associated with the MS cluster, and the authors said that larger cohorts are needed. Phylogenetic analysis grouped repertoires from 18 of 34 MS patients into a cluster of related CDR3 sequences, suggesting a possible repertoire-level signature. The highest TCR clonal expansion was observed in HAM/TSP patients, whereas the lowest was observed in MS patients, even when compared with healthy controls. Expanded clones from different subjects shared no identical CDR3 amino acid sequences, which suggests that TCR-beta repertoires were private in all groups.

For unsorted PBMC libraries, 2 million PBMCs were used after storage in RNAlater at -80 degrees C until RNA extraction. Multiple sclerosis patients were enrolled in a US clinical protocol under which disease progression was evaluated by magnetic resonance imaging. Peripheral blood was subjected to Ficoll-Hypaque density gradient centrifugation to isolate PBMCs, which were then cryopreserved in liquid nitrogen. This clonotype was seen many times. The antigen this receptor binds is unknown. The input lacks base qualities; no much larger clone sits a single base away. Recombination joined TRBV14 with TRBJ2-1, with no reliable assignment of the D segment. This TCR was sampled from a woman aged 25 to 39 with multiple sclerosis. The sequenced sample was PBMCs. The CDR3: CASSLPGSLIREQFF. The DNA sequence is TGTGCCAGCAGCTTACCCGGCTCCTTGATTCGGGAGCAGTTCTTC. The full variable domain, completed from the reference TRBV14 and TRBJ2-1 proteins outside the CDR3, reads EAGVTQFPSHSVIEKGQTVTLRCDPISGHDNLYWYRRVMGKEIKFLLHFVKESKQDESGMPNNRFLAERTGGTYSTLKVQPAELEDSGVYFCASSLPGSLIREQFFGPGTRLTVL.